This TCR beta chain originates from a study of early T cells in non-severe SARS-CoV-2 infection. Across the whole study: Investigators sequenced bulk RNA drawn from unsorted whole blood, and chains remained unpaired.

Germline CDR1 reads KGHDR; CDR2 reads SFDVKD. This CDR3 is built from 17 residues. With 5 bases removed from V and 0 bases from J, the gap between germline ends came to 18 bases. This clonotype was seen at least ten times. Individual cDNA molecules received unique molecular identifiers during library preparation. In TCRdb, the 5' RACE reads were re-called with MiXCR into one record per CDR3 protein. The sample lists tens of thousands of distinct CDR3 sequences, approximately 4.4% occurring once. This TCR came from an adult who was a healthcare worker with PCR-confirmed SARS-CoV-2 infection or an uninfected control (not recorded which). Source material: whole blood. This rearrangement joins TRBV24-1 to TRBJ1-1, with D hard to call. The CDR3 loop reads CATSAPVVFRMNTEAFF. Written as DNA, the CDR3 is TGTGCCACCAGTGCCCCCGTAGTATTCAGAATGAACACTGAAGCTTTCTTT.